The text below deals with one T cell receptor (beta chain). What it recognizes is unknown. TCRdb keeps only in-frame clones here, not all; method: immunoSEQ multiplex PCR. The data show some 100,000 clones, roughly nine tenths seen once. These data are taken from a study of graft-versus-host responses after intestinal transplantation. Study at large: Anti-thymocyte globulin induction preceded about 3 years of tacrolimus and steroid maintenance in all recipients. Study conclusions and caveats: Early HvG declines after transplant were associated with peak circulating GvH clone levels.

Germline V gene lookup returns CDR1 MNHEY and CDR2 SMNVEV (reference sequence). The CDR3 runs 13 residues. J lost 2 bases, V lost 6 bases, and 2 bases had no gene match. The TCR originated in a human donor who was the organ donor for an intestinal transplant. The rearrangement joins TRBV27 to TRBJ2-7, with TRBD1 identical over 9 bases. The specimen comprised unstimulated CD4+ T cells sorted from spleen or lymph node cells, sampled before transplant. The CDR3: CASSRQGAYEQYF. The CDR3 DNA reads TGTGCCAGCAGCCGACAGGGGGCCTACGAGCAGTACTTC.